The clone carrying this T cell receptor beta chain has a handful of counts. The antigen is not known. This specimen belongs to a study of cytomegalovirus exposure and HLA in healthy donors. Whole-study context: An earlier analysis found roughly 100 million unique TCR beta sequences from approximately 190 million T cells. Findings of the study overall: Productive status was seen about 87% or about 30% of the time for most TCR beta V segments in an earlier analysis. A missense variant in DCLRE1C was later tied to TCR beta V- and J-gene trimming. Available immune exposure information was restricted to CMV serostatus only.

The PCR employed 60 Vbeta primers together with 13 Jbeta primers. Only in-frame clones appear in the TCRdb table, and some are missing; sequencing was by immunoSEQ multiplex PCR. The sample has about 120,000 clones; 60% to 85% are singletons. Losses at the gene ends were 5 bases for V and 6 bases for J; bases not matched to a gene: 11. Per germline, CDR1 KGHSH and CDR2 LQKENI. The CDR3 runs 16 residues. V and J are TRBV18 and TRBJ1-4; 8 positions match TRBD1. The sequencing sample was made of PBMCs. The sequence came from a woman aged 40 to 50 in good health and CMV-seropositive. The CDR3 sequence is CASSTISGGAYEKLFF. Written as DNA, the CDR3 is TGTGCCAGCTCAACGATTTCAGGGGGCGCTTATGAAAAACTGTTTTTT. Together with reference TRBV18 and TRBJ1-4, the CDR3 gives the full variable domain: NAGVMQNPRHLVRRRGQEARLRCSPMKGHSHVYWYRQLPEEGLKFMVYLQKENIIDESGMPKERFSAEFPKEGPSILRIQQVVRGDSAAYFCASSTISGGAYEKLFFGSGTQLSVL.